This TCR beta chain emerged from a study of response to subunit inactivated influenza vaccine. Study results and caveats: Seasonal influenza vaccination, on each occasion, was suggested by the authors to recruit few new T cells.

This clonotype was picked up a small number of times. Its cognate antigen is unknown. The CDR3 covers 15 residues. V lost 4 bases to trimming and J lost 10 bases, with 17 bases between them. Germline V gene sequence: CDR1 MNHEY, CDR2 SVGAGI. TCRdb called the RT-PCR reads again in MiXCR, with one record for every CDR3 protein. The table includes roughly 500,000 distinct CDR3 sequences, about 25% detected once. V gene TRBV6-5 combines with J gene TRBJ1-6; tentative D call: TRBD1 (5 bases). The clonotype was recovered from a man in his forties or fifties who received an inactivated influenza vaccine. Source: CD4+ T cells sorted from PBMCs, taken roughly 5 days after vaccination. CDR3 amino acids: CASSSGIGGESPLHF. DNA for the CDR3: TGTGCCAGCAGTTCCGGGATCGGGGGAGAGTCACCCCTCCACTTT.